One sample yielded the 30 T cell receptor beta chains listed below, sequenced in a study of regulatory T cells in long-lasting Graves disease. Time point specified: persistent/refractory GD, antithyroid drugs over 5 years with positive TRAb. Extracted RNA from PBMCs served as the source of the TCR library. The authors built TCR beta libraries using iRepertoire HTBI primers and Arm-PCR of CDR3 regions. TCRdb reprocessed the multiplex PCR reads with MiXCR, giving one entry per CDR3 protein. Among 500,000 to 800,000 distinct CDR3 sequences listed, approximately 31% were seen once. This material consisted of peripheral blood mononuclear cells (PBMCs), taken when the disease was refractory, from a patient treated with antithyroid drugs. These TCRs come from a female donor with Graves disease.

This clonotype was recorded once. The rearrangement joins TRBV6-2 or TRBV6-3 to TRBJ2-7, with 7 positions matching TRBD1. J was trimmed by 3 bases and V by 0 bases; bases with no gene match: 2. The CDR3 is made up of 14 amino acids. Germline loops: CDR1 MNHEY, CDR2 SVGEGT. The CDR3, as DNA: TGTGCCAGCAGTTACTCGACAGGGCACTACGAGCAGTACTTC. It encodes CASSYSTGHYEQYF.

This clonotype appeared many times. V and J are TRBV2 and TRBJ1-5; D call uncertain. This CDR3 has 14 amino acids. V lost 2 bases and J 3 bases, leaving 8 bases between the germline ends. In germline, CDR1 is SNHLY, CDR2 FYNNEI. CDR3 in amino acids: CASSESPFNQPQHF. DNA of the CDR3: TGTGCCAGCAGTGAAAGCCCATTCAATCAGCCCCAGCATTTT.

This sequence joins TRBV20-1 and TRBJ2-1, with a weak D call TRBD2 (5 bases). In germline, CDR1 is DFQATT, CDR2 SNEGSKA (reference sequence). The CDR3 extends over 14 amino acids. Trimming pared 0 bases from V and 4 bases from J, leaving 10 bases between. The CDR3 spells CSARDPDSYNEQFF. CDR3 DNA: TGCAGTGCTAGAGACCCGGACTCATACAATGAGCAGTTCTTC.

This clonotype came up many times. This CDR3 reads CASSYSSRDRIDGYTF. Here the CDR3 DNA reads TGTGCCAGCAGTTACTCGTCCCGGGACAGAATTGATGGCTACACCTTC. The gene calls are TRBV6-6 and TRBJ1-2; 7 bases line up with TRBD1. With 0 bases clipped from V and 6 bases from J, the junction kept 10 bases outside the gene matches. Germline V gene data show CDR1 as MNHNY and CDR2 as SVGAGI (reference sequence). The CDR3 consists of 16 residues.

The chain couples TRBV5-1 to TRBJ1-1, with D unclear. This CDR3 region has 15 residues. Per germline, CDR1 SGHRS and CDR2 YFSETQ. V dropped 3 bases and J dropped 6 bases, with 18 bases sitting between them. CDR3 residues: CASSWSAERSAEAFF. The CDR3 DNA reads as TGCGCCAGCAGCTGGAGTGCGGAAAGGTCCGCTGAAGCTTTCTTT.

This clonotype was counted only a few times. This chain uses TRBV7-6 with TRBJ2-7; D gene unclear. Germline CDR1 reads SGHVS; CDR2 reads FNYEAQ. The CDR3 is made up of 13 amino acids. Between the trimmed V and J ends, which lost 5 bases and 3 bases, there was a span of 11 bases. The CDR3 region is CASSPPDVYEQYF. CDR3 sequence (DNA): TGTGCCAGCAGCCCCCCGGACGTCTACGAGCAGTACTTC.

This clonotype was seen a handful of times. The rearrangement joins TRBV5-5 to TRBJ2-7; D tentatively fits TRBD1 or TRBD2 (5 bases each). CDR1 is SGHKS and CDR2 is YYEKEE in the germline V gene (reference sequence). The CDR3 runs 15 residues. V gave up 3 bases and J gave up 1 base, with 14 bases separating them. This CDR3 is CASSSGTDISYEQYF. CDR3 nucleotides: TGTGCCAGCAGCTCGGGGACGGATATTTCCTACGAGCAGTACTTC. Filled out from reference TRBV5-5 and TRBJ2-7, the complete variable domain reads DAGVTQSPTHLIKTRGQQVTLRCSPISGHKSVSWYQQVLGQGPQFIFQYYEKEERGRGNFPDRFSARQFPNYSSELNVNALLLGDSALYLCASSSGTDISYEQYFGPGTRLTVT.

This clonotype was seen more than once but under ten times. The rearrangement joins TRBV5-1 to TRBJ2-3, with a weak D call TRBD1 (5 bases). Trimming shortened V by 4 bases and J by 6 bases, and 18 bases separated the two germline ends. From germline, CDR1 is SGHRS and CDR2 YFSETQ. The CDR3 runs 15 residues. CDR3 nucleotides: TGCGCCAGCAGCACGGAAGGACACTCCTCGGATACGCAGTATTTT. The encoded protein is CASSTEGHSSDTQYF.

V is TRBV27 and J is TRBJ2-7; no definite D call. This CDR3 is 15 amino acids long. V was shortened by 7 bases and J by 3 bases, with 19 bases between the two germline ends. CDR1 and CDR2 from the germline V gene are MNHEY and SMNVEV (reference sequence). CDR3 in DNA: TGTGCCAGCAACCTCGACGTGAGCAAGGGCTACGAGCAGTACTTC. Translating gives CASNLDVSKGYEQYF.

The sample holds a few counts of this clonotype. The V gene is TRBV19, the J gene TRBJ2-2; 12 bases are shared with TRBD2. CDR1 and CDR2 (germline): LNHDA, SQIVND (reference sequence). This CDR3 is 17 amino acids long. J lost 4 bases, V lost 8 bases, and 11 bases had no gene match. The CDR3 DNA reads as TGTGCCAGTTCGCCCCGAAGACTAGCGGGAGTCACCGGGGAGCTGTTTTTT. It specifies CASSPRRLAGVTGELFF.

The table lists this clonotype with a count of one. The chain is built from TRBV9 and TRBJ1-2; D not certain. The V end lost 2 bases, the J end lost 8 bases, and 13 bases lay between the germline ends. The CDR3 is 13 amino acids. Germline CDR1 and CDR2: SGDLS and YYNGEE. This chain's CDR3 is CASSVHAVGGYTF. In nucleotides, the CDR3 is TGTGCCAGCAGCGTCCACGCGGTGGGAGGCTACACCTTC. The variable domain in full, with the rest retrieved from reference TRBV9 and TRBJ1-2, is DSGVTQTPKHLITATGQRVTLRCSPRSGDLSVYWYQQSLDQGLQFLIQYYNGEERAKGNILERFSAQQFPDLHSELNLSSLELGDSALYFCASSVHAVGGYTFGSGTRLTVV.

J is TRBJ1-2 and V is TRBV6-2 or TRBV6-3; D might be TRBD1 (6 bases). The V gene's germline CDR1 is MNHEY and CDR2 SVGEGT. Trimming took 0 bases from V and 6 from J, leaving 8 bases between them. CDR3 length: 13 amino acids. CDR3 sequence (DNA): TGTGCCAGCAGTTACTCTGGACAGAATGGCTACACCTTC. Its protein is CASSYSGQNGYTF.

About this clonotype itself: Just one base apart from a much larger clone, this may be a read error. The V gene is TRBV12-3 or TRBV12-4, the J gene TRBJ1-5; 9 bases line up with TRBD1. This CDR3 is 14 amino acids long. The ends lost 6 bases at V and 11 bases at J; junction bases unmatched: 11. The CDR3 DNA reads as TGTGCCAGCAGCGATACAGGGGGCAGGCAGTCCCAGCATTTT. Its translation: CASSDTGGRQSQHF.

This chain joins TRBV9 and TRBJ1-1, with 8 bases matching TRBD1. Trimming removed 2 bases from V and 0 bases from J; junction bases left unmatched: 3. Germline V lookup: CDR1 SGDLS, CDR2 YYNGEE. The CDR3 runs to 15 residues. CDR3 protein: CASSVTGVMNTEAFF. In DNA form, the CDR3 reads TGTGCCAGCAGCGTGACAGGGGTAATGAACACTGAAGCTTTCTTT. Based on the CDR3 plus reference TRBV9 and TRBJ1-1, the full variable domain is DSGVTQTPKHLITATGQRVTLRCSPRSGDLSVYWYQQSLDQGLQFLIQYYNGEERAKGNILERFSAQQFPDLHSELNLSSLELGDSALYFCASSVTGVMNTEAFFGQGTRLTVV.

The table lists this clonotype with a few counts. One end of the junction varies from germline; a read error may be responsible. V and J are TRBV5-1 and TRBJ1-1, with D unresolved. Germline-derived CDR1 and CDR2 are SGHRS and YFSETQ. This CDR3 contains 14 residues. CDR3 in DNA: TGTGCCAGCAGCCCCCCACAGTTGAACACTGAAGCTTTCTTT. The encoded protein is CASSPPQLNTEAFF.

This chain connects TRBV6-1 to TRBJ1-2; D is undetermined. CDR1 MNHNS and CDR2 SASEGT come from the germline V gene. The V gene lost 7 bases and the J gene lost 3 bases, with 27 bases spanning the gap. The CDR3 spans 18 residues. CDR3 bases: TGTGCCAGCACTCTTCTCCCGGGAGCTACCCGGGCGGACTATGGCTACACCTTC. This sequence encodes CASTLLPGATRADYGYTF.

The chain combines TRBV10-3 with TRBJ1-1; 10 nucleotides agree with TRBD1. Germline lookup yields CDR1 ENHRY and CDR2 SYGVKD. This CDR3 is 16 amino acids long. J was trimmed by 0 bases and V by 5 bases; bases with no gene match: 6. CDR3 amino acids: CAISSGQGGVNTEAFF. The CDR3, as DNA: TGTGCCATCAGTTCCGGACAGGGGGGGGTGAACACTGAAGCTTTCTTT.

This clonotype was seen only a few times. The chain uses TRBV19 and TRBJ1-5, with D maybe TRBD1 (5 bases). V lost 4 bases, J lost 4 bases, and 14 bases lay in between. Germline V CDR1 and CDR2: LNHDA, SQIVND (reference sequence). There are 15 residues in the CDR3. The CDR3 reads CASSSGAGSNQPQHF. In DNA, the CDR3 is TGTGCCAGTAGTAGCGGCGCAGGGTCAAATCAGCCCCAGCATTTT.

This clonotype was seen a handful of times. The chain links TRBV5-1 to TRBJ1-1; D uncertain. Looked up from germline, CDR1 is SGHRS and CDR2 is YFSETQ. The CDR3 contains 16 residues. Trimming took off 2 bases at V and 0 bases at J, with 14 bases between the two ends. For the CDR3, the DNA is TGCGCCAGCAGCTTCGGGTTTGGAGGAATGAACACTGAAGCTTTCTTT. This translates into CASSFGFGGMNTEAFF.

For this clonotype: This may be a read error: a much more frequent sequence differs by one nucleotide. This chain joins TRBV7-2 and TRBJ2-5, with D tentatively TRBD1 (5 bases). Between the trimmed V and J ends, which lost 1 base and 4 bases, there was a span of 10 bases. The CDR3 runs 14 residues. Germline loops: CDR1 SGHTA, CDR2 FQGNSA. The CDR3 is CASSLGPGLETQYF. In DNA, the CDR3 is TGTGCCAGCAGCTTAGGCCCAGGGCTAGAGACCCAGTACTTC.

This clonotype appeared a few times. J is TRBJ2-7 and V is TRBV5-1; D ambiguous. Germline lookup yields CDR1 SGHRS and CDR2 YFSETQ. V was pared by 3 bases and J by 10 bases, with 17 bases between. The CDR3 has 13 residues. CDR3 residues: CASSSQVGHLQYF. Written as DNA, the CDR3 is TGCGCCAGCAGCTCCCAGGTAGGGCATCTACAGTACTTC.

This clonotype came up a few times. The CDR3 coding sequence is TGTGCCAGCAGTTTCCGCGACGGAAAACTGTTTTTT. Translation: CASSFRDGKLFF. The V and J genes are TRBV27 and TRBJ1-4, with no clear D. Per the germline V gene, CDR1 is MNHEY and CDR2 is SMNVEV (reference sequence). The CDR3 is 12 residues long. Trimming stripped 3 bases from V and 10 bases from J, with 9 bases between.

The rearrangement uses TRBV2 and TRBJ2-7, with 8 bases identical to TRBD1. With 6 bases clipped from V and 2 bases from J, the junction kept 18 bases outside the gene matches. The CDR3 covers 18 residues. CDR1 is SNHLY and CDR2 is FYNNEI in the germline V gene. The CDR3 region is CASSQPKTPGQAAYEQYF. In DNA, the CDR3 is TGTGCCAGCAGCCAACCGAAAACGCCGGGACAGGCCGCCTACGAGCAGTACTTC.

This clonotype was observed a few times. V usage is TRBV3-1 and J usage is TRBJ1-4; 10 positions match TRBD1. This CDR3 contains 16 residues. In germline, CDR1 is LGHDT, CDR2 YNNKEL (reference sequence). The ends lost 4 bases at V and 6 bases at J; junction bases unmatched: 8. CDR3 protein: CASSPLTGTGDEKLFF. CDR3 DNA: TGTGCCAGCAGCCCCTTGACCGGGACAGGGGATGAAAAACTGTTTTTT.

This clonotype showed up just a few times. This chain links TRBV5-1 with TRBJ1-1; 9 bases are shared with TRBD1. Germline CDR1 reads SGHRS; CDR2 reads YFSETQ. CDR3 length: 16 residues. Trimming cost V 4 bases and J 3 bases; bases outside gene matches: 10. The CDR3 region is CASSGEQGAVDTEAFF. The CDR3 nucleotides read TGCGCCAGCAGCGGGGAACAGGGGGCGGTTGACACTGAAGCTTTCTTT.

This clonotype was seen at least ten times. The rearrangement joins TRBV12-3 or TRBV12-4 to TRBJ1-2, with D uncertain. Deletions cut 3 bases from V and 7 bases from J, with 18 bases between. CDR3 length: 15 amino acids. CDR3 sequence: CASSFLAALSGGYTF. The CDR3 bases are TGTGCCAGCAGTTTCCTGGCGGCCTTAAGTGGTGGCTACACCTTC.

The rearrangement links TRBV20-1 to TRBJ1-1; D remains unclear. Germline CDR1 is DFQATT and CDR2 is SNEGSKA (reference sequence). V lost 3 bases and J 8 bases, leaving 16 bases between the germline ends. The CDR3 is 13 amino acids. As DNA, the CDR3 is TGCAGTGCTAGTCCCGAGTGGGGAGCCGAAGCTTTCTTT. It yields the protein CSASPEWGAEAFF.

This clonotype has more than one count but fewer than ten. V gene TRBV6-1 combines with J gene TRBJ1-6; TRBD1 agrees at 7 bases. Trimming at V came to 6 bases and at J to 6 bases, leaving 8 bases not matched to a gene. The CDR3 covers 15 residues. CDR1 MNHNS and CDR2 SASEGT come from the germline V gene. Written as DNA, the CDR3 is TGTGCCAGCAGGAACGCAGGGGGGAGTAATTCACCCCTCCACTTT. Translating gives CASRNAGGSNSPLHF.

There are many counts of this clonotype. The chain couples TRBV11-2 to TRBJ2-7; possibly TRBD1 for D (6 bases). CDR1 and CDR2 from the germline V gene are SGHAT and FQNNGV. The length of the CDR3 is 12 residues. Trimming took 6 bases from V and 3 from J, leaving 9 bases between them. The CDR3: CASRSGHYEQYF. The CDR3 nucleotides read TGTGCCAGCAGGTCGGGACACTACGAGCAGTACTTC.

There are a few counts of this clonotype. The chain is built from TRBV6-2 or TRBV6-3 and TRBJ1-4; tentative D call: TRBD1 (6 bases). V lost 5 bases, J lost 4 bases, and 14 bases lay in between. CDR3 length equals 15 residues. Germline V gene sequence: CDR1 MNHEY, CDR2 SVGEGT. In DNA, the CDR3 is TGTGCCAGCAGTCCCCGACAGGCGATTAATGAAAAACTGTTTTTT. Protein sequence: CASSPRQAINEKLFF.